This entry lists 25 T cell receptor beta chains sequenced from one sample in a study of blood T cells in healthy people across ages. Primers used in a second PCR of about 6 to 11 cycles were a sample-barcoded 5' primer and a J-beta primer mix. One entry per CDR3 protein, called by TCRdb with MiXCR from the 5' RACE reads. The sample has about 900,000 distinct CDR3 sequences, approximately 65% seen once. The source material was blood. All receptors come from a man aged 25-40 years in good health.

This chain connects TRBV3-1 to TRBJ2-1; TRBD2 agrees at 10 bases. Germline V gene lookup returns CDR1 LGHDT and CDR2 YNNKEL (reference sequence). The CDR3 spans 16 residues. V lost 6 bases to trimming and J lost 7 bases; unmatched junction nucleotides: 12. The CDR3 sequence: CASSGGLAGARNEQFF. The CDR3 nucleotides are TGTGCCAGCAGTGGGGGGCTAGCGGGAGCTCGGAATGAGCAGTTCTTC.

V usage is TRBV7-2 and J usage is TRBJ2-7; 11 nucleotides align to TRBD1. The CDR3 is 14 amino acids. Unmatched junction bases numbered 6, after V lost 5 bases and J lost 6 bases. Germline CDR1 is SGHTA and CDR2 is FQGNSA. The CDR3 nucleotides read TGTGCCAGCAGCGATGGACAGGGGGCTCGCGAGCAGTACTTC. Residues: CASSDGQGAREQYF.

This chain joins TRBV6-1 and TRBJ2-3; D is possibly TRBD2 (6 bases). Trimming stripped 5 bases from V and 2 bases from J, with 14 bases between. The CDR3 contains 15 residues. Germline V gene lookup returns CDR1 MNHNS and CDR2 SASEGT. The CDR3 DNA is TGTGCCAGCAGTAACAGACTAGTCCTCACAGATACGCAGTATTTT. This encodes CASSNRLVLTDTQYF.

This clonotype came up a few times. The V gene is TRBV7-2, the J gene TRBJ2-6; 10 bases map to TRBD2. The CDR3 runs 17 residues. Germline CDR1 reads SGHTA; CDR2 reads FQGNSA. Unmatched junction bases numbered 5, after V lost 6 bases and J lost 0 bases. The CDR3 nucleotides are TGTGCCAGCAGTTTCCTAGCGGGGGTCTCTGGGGCCAACGTCCTGACTTTC. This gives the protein CASSFLAGVSGANVLTF.

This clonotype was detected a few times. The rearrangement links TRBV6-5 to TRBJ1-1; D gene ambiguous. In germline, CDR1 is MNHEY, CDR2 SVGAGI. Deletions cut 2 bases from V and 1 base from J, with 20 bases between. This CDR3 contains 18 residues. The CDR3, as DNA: TGTGCCAGCAGTTACGGGAATAGGAGGTGGGAGACGAACACTGAAGCTTTCTTT. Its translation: CASSYGNRRWETNTEAFF.

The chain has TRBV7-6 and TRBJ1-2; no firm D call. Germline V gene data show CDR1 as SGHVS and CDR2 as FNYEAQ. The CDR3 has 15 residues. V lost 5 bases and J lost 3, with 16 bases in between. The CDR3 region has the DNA TGTGCCAGCAGCCCCCTGGTCGGGGTTGACTATGGCTACACCTTC. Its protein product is CASSPLVGVDYGYTF.

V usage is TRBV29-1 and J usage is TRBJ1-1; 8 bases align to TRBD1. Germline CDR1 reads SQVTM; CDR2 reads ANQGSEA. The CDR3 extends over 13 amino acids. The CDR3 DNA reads TGCAGGGCAGACAGGGGTGTGAACACTGAAGCTTTCTTT. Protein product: CRADRGVNTEAFF. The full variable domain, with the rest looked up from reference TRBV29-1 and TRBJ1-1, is SAVISQKPSRDICQRGTSLTIQCQVDSQVTMMFWYRQQPGQSLTLIATANQGSEATYESGFVIDKFPISRPNLTFSTLTVSNMSPEDSSIYLCRADRGVNTEAFFGQGTRLTVV.

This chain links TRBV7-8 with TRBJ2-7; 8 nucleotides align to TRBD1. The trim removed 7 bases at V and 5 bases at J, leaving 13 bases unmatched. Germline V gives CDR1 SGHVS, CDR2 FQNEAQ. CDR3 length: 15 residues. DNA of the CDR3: TGTGCCAGCACCGAACCCGCAGACAGGGGTCACGAGCAGTACTTC. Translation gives CASTEPADRGHEQYF.

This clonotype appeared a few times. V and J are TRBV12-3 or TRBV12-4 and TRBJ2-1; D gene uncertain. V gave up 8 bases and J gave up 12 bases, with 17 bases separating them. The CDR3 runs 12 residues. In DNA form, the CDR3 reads TGTGCCAGCGGAGCATTAAGGGTGTTGCAGTTCTTC. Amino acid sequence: CASGALRVLQFF.

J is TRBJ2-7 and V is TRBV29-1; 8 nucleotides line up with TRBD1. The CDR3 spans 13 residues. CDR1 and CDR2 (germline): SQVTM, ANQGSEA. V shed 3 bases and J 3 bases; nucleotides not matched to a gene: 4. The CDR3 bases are TGCAGCGTTGATGGACAGGGAATCTACGAGCAGTACTTC. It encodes CSVDGQGIYEQYF.

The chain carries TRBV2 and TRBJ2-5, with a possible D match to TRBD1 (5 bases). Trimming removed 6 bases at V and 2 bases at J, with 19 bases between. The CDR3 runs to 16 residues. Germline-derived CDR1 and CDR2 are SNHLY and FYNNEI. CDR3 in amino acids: CASSADQGNGQETQYF. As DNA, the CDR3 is TGTGCCAGCAGCGCCGACCAGGGAAACGGGCAAGAGACCCAGTACTTC.

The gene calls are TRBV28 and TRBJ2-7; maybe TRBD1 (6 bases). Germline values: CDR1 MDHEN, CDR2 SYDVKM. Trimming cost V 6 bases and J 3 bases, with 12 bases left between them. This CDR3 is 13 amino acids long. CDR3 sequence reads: CASRLTGDYEQYF. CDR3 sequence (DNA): TGTGCCAGCAGACTGACAGGTGACTACGAGCAGTACTTC.

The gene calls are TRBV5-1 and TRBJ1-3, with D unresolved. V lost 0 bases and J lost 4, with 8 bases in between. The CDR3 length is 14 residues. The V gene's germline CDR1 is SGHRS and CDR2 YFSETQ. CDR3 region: CASSLGESGNTIYF. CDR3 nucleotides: TGCGCCAGCAGCTTGGGGGAAAGCGGAAACACCATATATTTT.

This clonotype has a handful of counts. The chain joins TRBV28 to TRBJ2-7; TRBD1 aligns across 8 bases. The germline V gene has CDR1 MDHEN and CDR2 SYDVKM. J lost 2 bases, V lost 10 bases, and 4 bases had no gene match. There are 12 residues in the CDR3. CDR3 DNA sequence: TGTGCCACACAGGGGGGACCCTACGAGCAGTACTTC. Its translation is CATQGGPYEQYF.

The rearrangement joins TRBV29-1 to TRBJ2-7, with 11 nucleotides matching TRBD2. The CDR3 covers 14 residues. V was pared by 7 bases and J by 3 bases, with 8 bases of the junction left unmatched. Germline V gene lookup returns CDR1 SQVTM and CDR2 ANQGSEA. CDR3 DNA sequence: TGCAGCGCCGTCCTGGGACTAGCGGTCTACGAGCAGTACTTC. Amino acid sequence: CSAVLGLAVYEQYF.

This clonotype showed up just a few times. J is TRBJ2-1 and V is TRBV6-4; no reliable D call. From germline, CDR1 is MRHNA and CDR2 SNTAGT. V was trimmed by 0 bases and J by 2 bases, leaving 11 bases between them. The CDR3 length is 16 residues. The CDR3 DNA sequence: TGTGCCAGCAGTGACTCTGGGAACGCCGCCTACAATGAGCAGTTCTTC. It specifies CASSDSGNAAYNEQFF.

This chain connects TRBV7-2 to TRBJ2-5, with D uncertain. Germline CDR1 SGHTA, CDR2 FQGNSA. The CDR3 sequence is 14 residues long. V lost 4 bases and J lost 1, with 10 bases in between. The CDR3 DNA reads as TGTGCCAGCAGCTCCAGACGGTTCCAAGAGACCCAGTACTTC. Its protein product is CASSSRRFQETQYF.

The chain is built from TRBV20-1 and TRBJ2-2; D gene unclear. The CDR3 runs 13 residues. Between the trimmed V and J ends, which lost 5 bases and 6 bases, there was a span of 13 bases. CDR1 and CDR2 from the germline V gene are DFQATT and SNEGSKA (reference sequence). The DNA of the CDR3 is TGCAGTGCTCAGACGTTAGAGGCCGGGGAGCTGTTTTTT. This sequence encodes CSAQTLEAGELFF.

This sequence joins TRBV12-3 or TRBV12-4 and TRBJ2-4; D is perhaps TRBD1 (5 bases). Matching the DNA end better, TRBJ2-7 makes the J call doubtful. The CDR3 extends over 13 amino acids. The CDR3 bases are TGTGCCAGCAGTTTAGCGGCCAGGGCCGAGCAGTACTTC. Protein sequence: CASSLAARAEQYF.

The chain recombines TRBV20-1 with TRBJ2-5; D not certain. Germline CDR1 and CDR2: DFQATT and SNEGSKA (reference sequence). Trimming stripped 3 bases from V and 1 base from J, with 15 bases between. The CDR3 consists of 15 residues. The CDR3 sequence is CSARPPRNLQETQYF. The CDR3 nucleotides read TGCAGTGCTAGGCCCCCGAGGAACCTCCAAGAGACCCAGTACTTC.

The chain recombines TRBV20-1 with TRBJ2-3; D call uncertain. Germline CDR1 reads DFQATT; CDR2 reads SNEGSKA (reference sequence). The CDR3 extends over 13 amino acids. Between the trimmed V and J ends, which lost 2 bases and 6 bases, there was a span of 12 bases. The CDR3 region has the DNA TGCAGTGCTAGAATAGAGCACCGGGATACGCAGTATTTT. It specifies CSARIEHRDTQYF.

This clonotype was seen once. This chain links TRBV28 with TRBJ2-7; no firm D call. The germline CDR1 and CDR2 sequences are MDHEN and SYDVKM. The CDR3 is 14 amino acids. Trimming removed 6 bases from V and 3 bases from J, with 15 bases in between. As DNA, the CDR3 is TGTGCCAGCAGCCCCTCGATCAACATCTACGAGCAGTACTTC. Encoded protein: CASSPSINIYEQYF.

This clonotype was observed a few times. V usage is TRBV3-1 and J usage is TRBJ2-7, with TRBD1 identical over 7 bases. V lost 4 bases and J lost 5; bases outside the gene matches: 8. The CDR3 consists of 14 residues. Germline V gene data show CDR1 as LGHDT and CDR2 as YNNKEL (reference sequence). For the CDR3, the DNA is TGTGCCAGCAGCCTACTCGGGACAGCTAACGAGCAGTACTTC. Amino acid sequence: CASSLLGTANEQYF.

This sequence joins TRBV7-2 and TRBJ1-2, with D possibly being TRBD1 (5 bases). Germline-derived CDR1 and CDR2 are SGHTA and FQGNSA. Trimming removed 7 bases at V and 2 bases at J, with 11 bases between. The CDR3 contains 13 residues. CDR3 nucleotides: TGTGCCAGCAAAGTAGGACAAAACTATGGCTACACCTTC. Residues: CASKVGQNYGYTF.

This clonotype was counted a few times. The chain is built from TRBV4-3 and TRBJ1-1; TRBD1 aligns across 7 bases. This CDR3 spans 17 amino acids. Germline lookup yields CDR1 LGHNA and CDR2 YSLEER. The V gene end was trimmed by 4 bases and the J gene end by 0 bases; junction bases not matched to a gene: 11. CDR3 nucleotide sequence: TGCGCCAGCAGCCCCTTGACAGGGAGGGTGGTGAACACTGAAGCTTTCTTT. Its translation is CASSPLTGRVVNTEAFF.